This TCR beta chain comes out of a study of blood T cell repertoires in COVID-19. Study-wide context: Whether acute or convalescent, the COVID-19 samples came from the United States, Italy and Spain. The analysed material was cDNA or gDNA that came from T cells, B-cell-depleted T cells, or PBMCs.

CDR3 length equals 14 residues. With 6 bases removed from V and 2 bases from J, the gap between germline ends came to 11 bases. Looked up from germline, CDR1 is MNHEY and CDR2 is SVGAGI. Original methodology: The assay estimated nucleated cells by amplifying reference gene primers. The method was immunoSEQ multiplex PCR; TCRdb's version includes in-frame clones alone and lacks a portion of them. V, J and clone size are taken as reported in that table, and D and trimming were inferred from the DNA itself. Of around 60,000 clones listed, around 87% were seen once; the top ten hold around 13%. In this sample, this clone turned up a few times.

The sequence derives from a man aged 55-75 years with active COVID-19. The chain is built from TRBV6-5 and TRBJ2-1, with TRBD2 as a possible D gene (5 bases). The specimen was peripheral blood. The CDR3 coding sequence is TGTGCCAGCAGCCCCGCCGGGACCTACAATGAGCAGTTCTTC. Translation gives CASSPAGTYNEQFF.